This is a list of T cell receptor beta chains from one sample in a study of vaccination effects on CD4 cells after COVID-19. Only in-frame clones appear in the TCRdb table, and some are missing; sequencing was by immunoSEQ multiplex PCR. Altogether 35,000 to 50,000 clones are present, roughly 76% being singletons, with the ten largest covering 20% to 30%. No cognate antigen is known for these TCRs. This specimen consisted of CD4+ T cells from PBMCs cultured with HCoV-OC43 spike peptides, obtained before COVID-19 vaccination. These receptors all come from a human donor who received a COVID-19 vaccine. Both conserved end residues are part of each CDR3. D genes are given only for firm matches.

J: TRBJ2-3; V: TRBV7-2; D: TRBD1; CDR3: CASSSQGVDTQYF
J: TRBJ2-2; V: TRBV30; D: NA; CDR3: CAWSVGQGWTGELFF
J: TRBJ1-1; V: TRBV21-1; D: NA; CDR3: CASSNDRANTEAFF
J: TRBJ2-5; V: TRBV5-1; D: NA; CDR3: CASSLDLETQYF
J: TRBJ2-1; V: TRBV7-2; D: TRBD2; CDR3: CASIPAGGSTGEQFF
J: TRBJ1-2; V: TRBV6-5; D: NA; CDR3: CASSRDTWGNYGYTF
J: TRBJ1-4; V: TRBV27; D: TRBD1; CDR3: CASSLNPGQGGEKLFF
J: TRBJ1-2; V: TRBV5-4; D: TRBD1; CDR3: CASSIRTGDYTF
J: TRBJ1-3; V: TRBV7-9; D: TRBD1; CDR3: CASSPGQGLVENTIYF
J: TRBJ2-1; V: TRBV5-1; D: NA; CDR3: CASSSARGGLNEQFF
J: TRBJ2-6; V: TRBV5-6; D: NA; CDR3: CASSPQSSGANVLTF
J: TRBJ1-1; V: TRBV9; D: NA; CDR3: CASSVEPGWNTEAFF
J: TRBJ2-3; V: TRBV5-4; D: TRBD1; CDR3: CASKAGQGTPDTQYF
J: TRBJ1-2; V: TRBV7-3; D: NA; CDR3: CASSPRATGSYNYGYTF
J: TRBJ2-7; V: TRBV5-6; D: TRBD2; CDR3: CASSRLAGGLLYEQYF
J: TRBJ2-7; V: TRBV28; D: TRBD2; CDR3: CASSFPGLARYEQYF
J: TRBJ2-2; V: TRBV5-1; D: TRBD2; CDR3: CASSRGGLEHTGELFF
J: TRBJ2-2; V: TRBV28; D: TRBD2; CDR3: CASRLSGMGAGELFF
J: TRBJ1-4; V: TRBV5-8; D: NA; CDR3: CASSRRGWGGEKLFF
J: TRBJ2-2; V: TRBV4-1; D: TRBD2; CDR3: CASSTFKVPLAGVRGRTGELFF
J: TRBJ2-1; V: TRBV6-2/TRBV6-3; D: NA; CDR3: CASSTTTGYEQFF
J: TRBJ1-5; V: TRBV7-2; D: NA; CDR3: CASSLEVNQPQHF
J: TRBJ2-5; V: TRBV5-1; D: TRBD2; CDR3: CASSPTSGRAETQYF
J: TRBJ2-7; V: TRBV6-1; D: TRBD2; CDR3: CASSEHPWGGAYEQYF
J: TRBJ1-2; V: TRBV7-2; D: NA; CDR3: CASSLVREGLYGYTF
J: TRBJ2-3; V: TRBV6-2/TRBV6-3; D: TRBD2; CDR3: CASSYSTSGGGTDTQYF